The 7 T cell receptor beta chains presented below share a single source sample, sequenced in a study of blood T cell repertoires in COVID-19. Libraries were prepared by immunoSEQ multiplex PCR; TCRdb keeps only in-frame clonotypes and omits some of them. The table has around 320,000 clones, 90% seen once. Sequenced sample: PBMCs or T cells enriched from blood (not recorded which). The receptor source for this set is a woman under 30 with acute COVID-19.

This clone was counted ten times or more. The gene calls are TRBV4-1 and TRBJ2-7; D unresolved. With 0 bases removed from V and 2 bases from J, the gap between germline ends came to 11 bases. CDR3 length equals 15 residues. CDR1 MGHRA and CDR2 YSYEKL come from the germline V gene. CDR3 in DNA: TGCGCCAGCAGCCAAGATGACACGCTACCCTACGAGCAGTACTTC. Protein sequence: CASSQDDTLPYEQYF.

The chain employs TRBV13 and TRBJ2-7; D may be TRBD1 (7 bases). This CDR3 is built from 15 residues. The germline V gene encodes CDR1 PRHDT and CDR2 FYEKMQ (reference sequence). The V gene lost 6 bases and the J gene lost 0 bases, with 15 bases spanning the gap. The CDR3 DNA reads as TGTGCCAGCAGTCTCCAGGGGGGCAGCTCCTACGAGCAGTACTTC. Translating gives CASSLQGGSSYEQYF.

J is TRBJ1-1 and V is TRBV7-6; 7 bases line up with TRBD1. CDR1 and CDR2 (germline): SGHVS, FNYEAQ. The CDR3 length is 16 residues. V lost 1 base to trimming and J lost 1 base; unmatched junction nucleotides: 6. This chain's CDR3 is CASSLGLTGANTEAFF. Written as DNA, the CDR3 is TGTGCCAGCAGCTTAGGCCTCACAGGGGCGAACACTGAAGCTTTCTTT.

The J gene is TRBJ1-5, the V gene TRBV27; D is perhaps TRBD1 (5 bases). The CDR3 has 13 amino acids. Trimming stripped 8 bases from V and 4 bases from J, with 12 bases between. Germline CDR1 is MNHEY and CDR2 is SMNVEV (reference sequence). The CDR3 is CASSWGGNQPQHF. CDR3 sequence (DNA): TGTGCCAGCTCCTGGGGGGGGAATCAGCCCCAGCATTTT.

This clone is a singleton in its sample. V is TRBV5-6 and J is TRBJ1-4; 9 bases line up with TRBD1. The CDR3 contains 15 residues. After removal of 4 bases from V and 7 bases from J, the junction contained 8 bases not matched to a gene. The V gene's germline CDR1 is SGHDT and CDR2 YYEEEE. The CDR3 loop reads CASSPLDRGREKLFF. The CDR3, as DNA: TGTGCCAGCAGCCCCCTGGACAGGGGACGTGAAAAACTGTTTTTT.

CDR3 bases: TGTGCCAGTAGTGGCCGACTAGCGGGAGAAGAGACCCAGTACTTC. Translated: CASSGRLAGEETQYF. The chain joins TRBV19 to TRBJ2-5, with 12 bases lining up with TRBD2. V dropped 5 bases and J dropped 3; count of bases not matched to a gene: 4. This CDR3 is 15 amino acids long. CDR1 is LNHDA and CDR2 is SQIVND in the germline V gene (reference sequence). Combining the CDR3 with reference TRBV19 and TRBJ2-5 gives the whole variable domain DGGITQSPKYLFRKEGQNVTLSCEQNLNHDAMYWYRQDPGQGLRLIYYSQIVNDFQKGDIAEGYSVSREKKESFPLTVTSAQKNPTAFYLCASSGRLAGEETQYFGPGTRLLVL.

This chain connects TRBV30 to TRBJ2-2; no clear D. The CDR3 extends over 13 amino acids. V was trimmed by 3 bases and J by 4 bases, leaving 9 bases between them. CDR1 GTSNPN and CDR2 SVGIG come from the germline V gene (reference sequence). This CDR3 is CAWRKEFTGELFF. CDR3 coding DNA: TGTGCCTGGAGGAAGGAGTTCACCGGGGAGCTGTTTTTT. Using reference TRBV30 and TRBJ2-2 for the parts outside the CDR3, the full variable domain is SQTIHQWPATLVQPVGSPLSLECTVEGTSNPNLYWYRQAAGRGLQLLFYSVGIGQISSEVPQNLSASRPQDRQFILSSKKLLLSDSGFYLCAWRKEFTGELFFGEGSRLTVL.